A single sample is the source of the 26 T cell receptor beta chains below, sequenced in a study of OX40 agonist ivuxolimab in advanced cancers. TCRdb keeps only in-frame clones here, not all; method: immunoSEQ multiplex PCR. In the table there are 40,000 to 60,000 clones, 80% to 90% of which are singletons. The material sequenced was CD4+ or CD8+ T cells sorted from blood, taken in a trial of the OX40 agonist ivuxolimab. The receptors derive from an adult with an advanced solid tumor such as melanoma, head and neck, liver or kidney cancer.

The chain has TRBV14 and TRBJ1-1, with unresolved D. This CDR3 region has 12 residues. Germline loops: CDR1 SGHDN, CDR2 FVKESK. With 2 bases removed from V and 7 bases from J, the gap between germline ends came to 8 bases. For the CDR3, the DNA is TGTGCCAGCAGCCAATTTGGGGTTGAAGCTTTCTTT. Translation: CASSQFGVEAFF.

This chain uses TRBV9 with TRBJ2-1; tentatively, D is TRBD2 (6 bases). V dropped 0 bases and J dropped 1 base, with 11 bases sitting between them. Germline assignment: CDR1 SGDLS and CDR2 YYNGEE. The CDR3 covers 16 residues. The CDR3 nucleotides are TGTGCCAGCAGCGTAGCTCCGGGAGTATCCTACAATGAGCAGTTCTTC. Translation: CASSVAPGVSYNEQFF.

The chain recombines TRBV4-3 with TRBJ1-4; D is unresolved. Germline V gene sequence: CDR1 LGHNA, CDR2 YSLEER. The V end lost 2 bases, the J end lost 7 bases, and 11 bases lay between the germline ends. The CDR3 spans 14 residues. CDR3 in amino acids: CASSQLGRGEKLFF. The CDR3 DNA reads as TGCGCCAGCAGCCAATTGGGGAGAGGTGAAAAACTGTTTTTT.

The chain employs TRBV21-1 and TRBJ2-1; the DNA was not used to check the table's D call, TRBD2. TRBV21-1 is recorded as a pseudogene. The CDR3 sequence is 14 residues long. The CDR3, as DNA: TGTGCCAGCCTTAGCGGGCACCTTTCGTATGAGCAGTTCTTC. Translation: CASLSGHLSYEQFF.

The V call is TRBV5-1, the J call TRBJ1-1, with 8 positions matching TRBD1. The CDR3 consists of 13 residues. CDR1 and CDR2 from the germline V gene are SGHRS and YFSETQ. V was clipped by 4 bases and J by 5 bases; unmatched bases: 4. CDR3 protein: CASSTTGGTEAFF. The CDR3 nucleotides read TGCGCCAGCAGCACCACAGGGGGAACTGAAGCTTTCTTT.

The chain links TRBV19 to TRBJ2-3, with D tentatively TRBD2 (6 bases). V was cut by 7 bases and J by 5 bases, with 25 bases left in between. The CDR3 is 17 amino acids. Germline assignment: CDR1 LNHDA and CDR2 SQIVND (reference sequence). The CDR3 nucleotides read TGTGCCAGTACTGGGGGATTATGGAGGGGATCCGAAGATACGCAGTATTTT. Encoded protein: CASTGGLWRGSEDTQYF.

This sequence joins TRBV27 and TRBJ1-4, with D perhaps TRBD1 (6 bases). This CDR3 spans 16 amino acids. Germline V gene lookup returns CDR1 MNHEY and CDR2 SMNVEV (reference sequence). Trimming pared 1 base from V and 4 bases from J, leaving 13 bases between. Here the CDR3 reads CASSLLAGVRNEKLFF. CDR3 in DNA: TGTGCCAGCAGTTTATTGGCAGGGGTTCGTAATGAAAAACTGTTTTTT.

This clone was counted between two and nine times. The chain carries TRBV27 and TRBJ2-6, with 9 positions matching TRBD1. Germline CDR1 is MNHEY and CDR2 is SMNVEV (reference sequence). J lost 0 bases, V lost 5 bases, and 11 bases had no gene match. There are 19 residues in the CDR3. The CDR3: CASSPLSTGGVSGANVLTF. The CDR3 bases are TGTGCCAGCAGTCCCTTATCGACAGGGGGAGTCTCTGGGGCCAACGTCCTGACTTTC.

The rearrangement links TRBV19 to TRBJ1-3; maybe TRBD1 (5 bases). This CDR3 spans 16 amino acids. Trimming left V 7 bases short and J 1 base short, with 17 bases between. Germline CDR1 LNHDA, CDR2 SQIVND (reference sequence). CDR3 region: CASTETASLSGNTIYF. DNA for the CDR3: TGTGCCAGTACGGAGACAGCGTCACTATCTGGAAACACCATATATTTT.

The chain carries TRBV11-3 and TRBJ2-7; 9 bases agree with TRBD2. V lost 5 bases and J lost 0; bases outside the gene matches: 5. The germline V gene encodes CDR1 SGHNT and CDR2 YENEEA. The CDR3 has 15 residues. For the CDR3, the DNA is TGTGCCAGCAGCCTAAATAGCGGGGGCTCCTACGAGCAGTACTTC. Its protein is CASSLNSGGSYEQYF.

The V gene is TRBV11-3, the J gene TRBJ2-1; D is possibly TRBD2 (6 bases). Germline V gene data show CDR1 as SGHNT and CDR2 as YENEEA. CDR3 size: 13 residues. V dropped 3 bases and J dropped 10 bases, with 13 bases sitting between them. CDR3 DNA sequence: TGTGCCAGCAGCTTTGAACCGGAGGGCGAGCAGTTCTTC. Its protein is CASSFEPEGEQFF.

This sequence joins TRBV10-1 and TRBJ2-3; no clear D. V lost 4 bases to trimming and J lost 2 bases, with 7 bases between them. The CDR3 runs 13 residues. Germline CDR1 reads WNHNN; CDR2 reads SYGVQD (reference sequence). This CDR3 is CASSVSTTDTQYF. The CDR3 DNA is TGCGCCAGCAGTGTTTCTACCACAGATACGCAGTATTTT.

In its sample, this clone was seen a few times. This chain joins TRBV6-5 and TRBJ2-5; D ambiguous. Trimming removed 6 bases at V and 1 base at J, with 15 bases between. Germline CDR1 MNHEY, CDR2 SVGAGI. The CDR3 has 15 amino acids. The DNA for the CDR3 is TGTGCCAGCAGCCCCGAGCTTATTCTCCAAGAGACCCAGTACTTC. This codes for CASSPELILQETQYF.

The genes are TRBV4-3 and TRBJ1-2, with 7 bases aligning to TRBD1. This CDR3 spans 15 amino acids. Trimming removed 0 bases from V and 5 bases from J; junction bases left unmatched: 6. CDR1 is LGHNA and CDR2 is YSLEER in the germline V gene. The CDR3 loop reads CASSQDGGTVYGYTF. DNA for the CDR3: TGCGCCAGCAGCCAAGATGGAGGGACAGTTTATGGCTACACCTTC.

The V gene is TRBV28, the J gene TRBJ2-7, with D maybe TRBD1 (6 bases). This CDR3 contains 16 residues. With 7 bases removed from V and 3 bases from J, the gap between germline ends came to 22 bases. CDR1 is MDHEN and CDR2 is SYDVKM in the germline V gene. This CDR3 is CASKLRPGRGVYEQYF. CDR3 bases: TGTGCCAGCAAATTACGTCCCGGCAGGGGTGTCTACGAGCAGTACTTC.

V gene TRBV21-1 combines with J gene TRBJ2-5; TRBD2, the table's D call, was not compared with the DNA. The J call may be wrong; the DNA end is better matched by TRBJ2-7. TRBV21-1 is marked as a pseudogene. This CDR3 is built from 19 residues. The CDR3 protein is CASSKTPPITGLPTYEQYF. The CDR3 DNA follows: TGTGCCAGCAGCAAAACCCCTCCTATCACGGGACTACCGACCTACGAGCAGTACTTC.

This clone was seen only a few times. The V and J genes are TRBV28 and TRBJ2-7; 13 nucleotides match TRBD2. CDR1 and CDR2 (germline): MDHEN, SYDVKM. CDR3 length: 18 amino acids. Unmatched junction bases numbered 15, after V lost 5 bases and J lost 5 bases. The CDR3 DNA reads TGTGCCAGCAGTCTGCGACTAGCGGGAGGTGTAAGGGGGAACGAGCAGTACTTC. Amino acids: CASSLRLAGGVRGNEQYF.

The chain recombines TRBV29-1 with TRBJ1-2; a possible D gene is TRBD1 (5 bases). Per the germline V gene, CDR1 is SQVTM and CDR2 is ANQGSEA. The CDR3 loop spans 18 amino acids. With 2 bases removed from V and 8 bases from J, the gap between germline ends came to 30 bases. The DNA of the CDR3 is TGCAGCGTTGAACCACTTTGGGGCAGTAAGACCGCGTTTCGAGGCTACACCTTC. It encodes CSVEPLWGSKTAFRGYTF.

This chain links TRBV30 with TRBJ1-5, with TRBD1 as a possible D gene (6 bases). The germline gives CDR1 GTSNPN, CDR2 SVGIG (reference sequence). This CDR3 has 15 amino acids. Trimming removed 3 bases from V and 5 bases from J, with 17 bases in between. CDR3 amino acids: CAWSPTGDIYQPQHF. The CDR3, as DNA: TGTGCCTGGAGCCCAACTGGGGACATCTATCAGCCCCAGCATTTT.

This chain uses TRBV2 with TRBJ2-3; tentative D call: TRBD1 (6 bases). The CDR3 consists of 12 residues. V lost 2 bases, J lost 6 bases, and 6 bases lay in between. CDR1 and CDR2 (germline): SNHLY, FYNNEI. The CDR3 DNA is TGTGCCAGCAGTGAACAGGGGGATACGCAGTATTTT. This codes for CASSEQGDTQYF.

The chain has TRBV4-3 and TRBJ2-3; 10 nucleotides line up with TRBD2. The CDR3 sequence is 17 residues long. V was clipped by 1 base and J by 0 bases; unmatched bases: 4. Looked up from germline, CDR1 is LGHNA and CDR2 is YSLEER. Here the CDR3 reads CASSQASGRPSTDTQYF. In DNA, the CDR3 is TGCGCCAGCAGCCAAGCTAGCGGGAGACCTAGCACAGATACGCAGTATTTT.

The chain uses TRBV11-2 and TRBJ2-3, with 7 bases that match TRBD1. The V and J ends lost 5 bases and 0 bases, in that order; junction bases with no gene match: 5. The CDR3 contains 15 residues. CDR1 and CDR2 from the germline V gene are SGHAT and FQNNGV. The CDR3 reads CASSTWDSSTDTQYF. The CDR3 DNA follows: TGTGCCAGCAGCACTTGGGACAGTAGCACAGATACGCAGTATTTT.

The chain joins TRBV5-1 to TRBJ2-7, with 10 bases aligning to TRBD2. This CDR3 has 16 amino acids. With 4 bases clipped from V and 4 bases from J, the junction kept 11 bases outside the gene matches. Germline CDR1 SGHRS, CDR2 YFSETQ. The CDR3 protein is CASSRTSGPSDYEQYF. The CDR3 nucleotides are TGCGCCAGCAGCCGGACTAGCGGCCCGTCCGATTACGAGCAGTACTTC.

The rearrangement joins TRBV30 to TRBJ2-2; the match to TRBD2 covers 14 bases. Germline V gives CDR1 GTSNPN, CDR2 SVGIG (reference sequence). V was pared by 5 bases and J by 7 bases, with 3 bases of the junction left unmatched. The CDR3 consists of 14 residues. DNA of the CDR3: TGTGCCTGGGGGACTAGCGGGAGTGTCGGGGAGCTGTTTTTT. This gives the protein CAWGTSGSVGELFF. The full variable domain, in which reference TRBV30 and TRBJ2-2 provide the parts outside the CDR3, is SQTIHQWPATLVQPVGSPLSLECTVEGTSNPNLYWYRQAAGRGLQLLFYSVGIGQISSEVPQNLSASRPQDRQFILSSKKLLLSDSGFYLCAWGTSGSVGELFFGEGSRLTVL.

The chain links TRBV6-6 to TRBJ2-7; 11 bases fit TRBD1. The CDR3 covers 16 residues. Germline V gene data show CDR1 as MNHNY and CDR2 as SVGAGI (reference sequence). The V gene end was trimmed by 6 bases and the J gene end by 2 bases; junction bases not matched to a gene: 9. CDR3 nucleotide sequence: TGTGCCAGCAGCCCCAGGAGGGACAGGGGGGCCTACGAGCAGTACTTC. It codes for CASSPRRDRGAYEQYF.

J is TRBJ1-1 and V is TRBV6-1; perhaps TRBD1 as D (5 bases). The germline gives CDR1 MNHNS, CDR2 SASEGT. This CDR3 is 14 amino acids long. The ends were cut back, 2 bases at V and 4 bases at J, with 11 bases in the middle. CDR3 sequence reads: CASSEHSRATEAFF. The CDR3 DNA follows: TGTGCCAGCAGTGAACACAGCAGGGCCACTGAAGCTTTCTTT.